Listed here are 9 T cell receptor beta chains from one sample, sequenced in a study of T-cell reconstitution after alpha-beta-depleted transplantation in children. It was with unique molecular identifiers that the TCRbeta library was prepared. TCRdb re-analysed the PCR reads in MiXCR, keeping a single row per CDR3 protein. The table includes 700,000 to 950,000 distinct CDR3 sequences, around 15% detected once. This sample comprised PBMCs, mostly from graft donor cells, obtained 360 days after TCRalphabeta/CD19-depleted stem cell transplant. These receptors were collected from a male patient aged 5 to 17 who had a stem cell transplant for acute lymphoblastic leukemia, so the T cells may come from the graft donor.

CDR3 sequence reads: CASSVAITVSTDTQYF. CDR3 coding DNA: TGTGCCAGCAGCGTAGCTATCACGGTTAGCACAGATACGCAGTATTTT. The chain recombines TRBV9 with TRBJ2-3; the D is unclear. The CDR3 consists of 16 residues. From germline, CDR1 is SGDLS and CDR2 YYNGEE. Trimming shortened V by 0 bases and J by 0 bases, and 11 bases separated the two germline ends.

The CDR3 reads CASSPGTTNTDTQYF. DNA for the CDR3: TGTGCCAGCAGCCCCGGGACTACAAACACAGATACGCAGTATTTT. J is TRBJ2-3 and V is TRBV9; 7 bases are shared with TRBD2. Trimming removed 4 bases from V and 2 bases from J; junction bases left unmatched: 7. This CDR3 spans 15 amino acids. CDR1 is SGDLS, CDR2 YYNGEE, per germline.

This clonotype occurred a few times. CDR3 in amino acids: CASNGLAGEVDTQYF. CDR3 DNA sequence: TGCGCCAGCAACGGACTAGCGGGAGAAGTAGATACGCAGTATTTT. The chain combines TRBV4-1 with TRBJ2-3, with 13 bases that match TRBD2. The CDR3 totals 15 residues. V lost 7 bases and J lost 5; bases outside the gene matches: 6. Germline CDR1 reads MGHRA; CDR2 reads YSYEKL.

This clonotype was counted ten times or more. CDR3 sequence reads: CASSVGHLREQFF. In DNA form, the CDR3 reads TGTGCCAGCAGCGTAGGGCACCTCCGAGAGCAGTTCTTC. The rearrangement joins TRBV9 to TRBJ2-1; D is uncertain. Between the trimmed V and J ends, which lost 0 bases and 10 bases, there was a span of 11 bases. The germline CDR1 and CDR2 sequences are SGDLS and YYNGEE. The CDR3 contains 13 residues.

Many counts were recorded for this clonotype. This chain uses TRBV20-1 with TRBJ1-5; D is uncertain. The length of the CDR3 is 17 residues. Germline loops: CDR1 DFQATT, CDR2 SNEGSKA (reference sequence). V was pared by 0 bases and J by 1 base, with 16 bases between. CDR3: CSARDFRIRESNQPQHF. CDR3 coding DNA: TGCAGTGCTAGAGATTTCAGGATTCGCGAGAGCAATCAGCCCCAGCATTTT.

The chain couples TRBV5-1 to TRBJ2-7; TRBD2 matches at 9 bases. The CDR3 has 16 residues. The germline V gene encodes CDR1 SGHRS and CDR2 YFSETQ. After removal of 4 bases from V and 1 base from J, the junction contained 9 bases not matched to a gene. The CDR3 sequence: CASSDPLAGRSYEQYF. The CDR3 nucleotides read TGCGCCAGCAGCGACCCTCTAGCGGGACGTTCCTACGAGCAGTACTTC.

This clonotype was counted ten times or more. The V and J genes are TRBV12-3 or TRBV12-4 and TRBJ1-1, with D perhaps matching TRBD1 (6 bases). Trimming cost V 5 bases and J 0 bases, with 19 bases left between them. The CDR3 has 17 residues. The DNA of the CDR3 is TGTGCCAGCAGTCCCCCAGGGGCCTCCAAAATGAACACTGAAGCTTTCTTT. This codes for CASSPPGASKMNTEAFF.

This clonotype has a handful of counts. V usage is TRBV6-1 and J usage is TRBJ2-7; the match to TRBD1 covers 12 bases. This CDR3 is built from 14 residues. The germline V gene has CDR1 MNHNS and CDR2 SASEGT. The J segment lost 4 bases and the V segment lost 7 bases, leaving 5 bases of the junction unmatched. CDR3 sequence (DNA): TGTGCCAGCACCGGGACAGGGGGCGGGTACGAGCAGTACTTC. It encodes CASTGTGGGYEQYF.

There are many counts of this clonotype. The V call is TRBV4-1, the J call TRBJ2-7, with a possible D match to TRBD2 (6 bases). The CDR3 spans 14 residues. V was clipped by 4 bases and J by 5 bases, with 15 bases between them. Germline loops: CDR1 MGHRA, CDR2 YSYEKL. The CDR3 sequence is CASSPGYGGNEQYF. The CDR3 coding sequence is TGCGCCAGCAGCCCTGGGTATGGCGGGAACGAGCAGTACTTC.